One and the same sample provided the 8 T cell receptor beta chains below, sequenced in a study of molecular identifiers for immune sequencing clone quantification. TCRdb independently ran MiXCR on the PCR reads; one entry per CDR3 protein. The top ten clones hold under 0.85% of a sample with about half a million distinct CDR3 sequences, about 20% of them seen once. The sequenced material came from naive CD8+ T cells from blood, with Jurkat cell RNA spiked in. Subset here: FACS-sorted CD8+CD4-CCR7+CD45RA+ naive T cells. Receptors were obtained from a human donor in good health. Some libraries in this study had Jurkat cell RNA spiked in.

As for this clonotype: Since no conserved phenylalanine or tryptophan closes the CDR3, a read error is the likely cause. The V and J genes are TRBV2 and TRBJ2-7; 9 nucleotides match TRBD1. J was trimmed by 5 bases and V by 2 bases; bases with no gene match: 4. CDR3 length: 14 residues. Germline CDR1 is SNHLY and CDR2 is FYNNEI. The CDR3 DNA follows: TGTGCCAGCAGTGAAAGGGACAGGGCCGACGAGCAGTACCTC. This gives the protein CASSERDRADEQYL.

The chain couples TRBV11-1 to TRBJ2-3, with 12 positions matching TRBD2. The V gene's germline CDR1 is SGHAT and CDR2 FQDESV (reference sequence). The V segment lost 3 bases and the J segment 0 bases; nucleotides outside the gene matches: 7. There are 18 residues in the CDR3. Here the CDR3 DNA reads TGTGCCAGCAGCTTCGGACTAGCGGGAATCTCTAGCACAGATACGCAGTATTTT. This translates into CASSFGLAGISSTDTQYF. Looking up the rest from reference TRBV11-1 and TRBJ2-3 gives the full variable domain: EAEVAQSPRYKITEKSQAVAFWCDPISGHATLYWYRQILGQGPELLVQFQDESVVDDSQLPKDRFSAERLKGVDSTLKIQPAELGDSAMYLCASSFGLAGISSTDTQYFGPGTRLTVL.

Concerning this clonotype itself: One junction end disagrees with the germline gene, perhaps due to a read error. The rearrangement links TRBV12-3 or TRBV12-4 to TRBJ2-3; possible D gene TRBD1, 6 bases. This CDR3 has 16 amino acids. The CDR3 loop is CASSPWDKASTDAQYF. In DNA form, the CDR3 reads TGTGCCAGCAGTCCCTGGGACAAAGCTAGCACAGATGCGCAGTATTTT.

As to this clonotype: A much larger clone differs by one base, so this may be a read error. The rearrangement joins TRBV20-1 to TRBJ2-7, with TRBD2 matching 8 bases. CDR3 length: 12 residues. Trimming removed 6 bases from V and 5 bases from J; junction bases left unmatched: 6. In germline, CDR1 is DFQATT, CDR2 SNEGSKA (reference sequence). CDR3 amino acids: CSASGGLDEQYF. For the CDR3, the DNA is TGCAGTGCCAGCGGGGGACTGGACGAGCAGTACTTC.

The chain employs TRBV20-1 and TRBJ2-7; 13 nucleotides match TRBD2. The junction had 13 bases not matched to a gene; V was cut back by 6 bases and J by 5 bases. Germline values: CDR1 DFQATT, CDR2 SNEGSKA (reference sequence). CDR3 length equals 16 residues. The CDR3 DNA follows: TGCAGTGCCCTGACCGGGACTAGCGGGATGGGCAACGAGCAGTACTTC. The encoded protein is CSALTGTSGMGNEQYF.

The chain is built from TRBV2 and TRBJ2-3; 7 positions agree with TRBD1. The CDR3 is made up of 15 amino acids. Germline CDR1 is SNHLY and CDR2 is FYNNEI. With 4 bases clipped from V and 6 bases from J, the junction kept 10 bases outside the gene matches. The CDR3 coding sequence is TGTGCCAGCAGTGGACAGGGTGAGGACTCGGATACGCAGTATTTT. It translates to CASSGQGEDSDTQYF.

Details on this clonotype: A read error may be the cause here, since a much bigger clone is one base away. The chain is built from TRBV7-2 and TRBJ2-3; 8 nucleotides agree with TRBD2. Germline V gives CDR1 SGHTA, CDR2 FQGNSA. There are 19 residues in the CDR3. The CDR3 is CVSSFPIAGMESGTDTQYF. The CDR3 nucleotides are TGTGTCAGCAGCTTCCCTATAGCGGGAATGGAATCGGGCACAGATACGCAGTATTTT.

CDR3 in amino acids: CSAPSLAGGWQFRADTQYF. CDR3 nucleotide sequence: TGCAGTGCTCCCTCCCTAGCGGGAGGGTGGCAATTTCGTGCAGATACGCAGTATTTT. The chain links TRBV20-1 to TRBJ2-3; 12 nucleotides match TRBD2. CDR1 is DFQATT, CDR2 SNEGSKA, per germline (reference sequence). CDR3 length: 19 residues. Trimming took 5 bases from V and 4 from J; bases not matched to a gene: 19.